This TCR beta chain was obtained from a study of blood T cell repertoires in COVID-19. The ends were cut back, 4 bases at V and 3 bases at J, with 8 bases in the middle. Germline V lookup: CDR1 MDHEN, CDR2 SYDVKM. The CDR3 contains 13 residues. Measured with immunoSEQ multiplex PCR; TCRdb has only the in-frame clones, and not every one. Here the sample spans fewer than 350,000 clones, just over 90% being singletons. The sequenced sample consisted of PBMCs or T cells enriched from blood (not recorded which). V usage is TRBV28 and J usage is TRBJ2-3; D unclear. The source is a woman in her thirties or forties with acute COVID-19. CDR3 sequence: CASSSSTTDTQYF. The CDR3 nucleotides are TGTGCCAGCAGTTCGAGTACTACAGATACGCAGTATTTT.